What follows are 13 T cell receptor beta chains derived from one specimen sequenced in a study of blood T cell repertoires in COVID-19. The data were produced by immunoSEQ multiplex PCR, yet TCRdb's version contains in-frame clones alone and is incomplete. The sample includes about 160,000 clones, around 80% of them seen just once. Sequenced material: peripheral blood. Receptor source: a man in his 60s with active or convalescent COVID-19.

The rearrangement links TRBV7-9 to TRBJ1-4; weak D call: TRBD1 (6 bases). Germline lookup yields CDR1 SEHNR and CDR2 FQNEAQ (reference sequence). This CDR3 spans 14 amino acids. Trimming took 5 bases from V and 0 from J, leaving 7 bases between them. The chain's CDR3 is CASSRTATNEKLFF. Here the CDR3 DNA reads TGTGCCAGCAGCCGGACAGCAACTAATGAAAAACTGTTTTTT.

The J gene is TRBJ1-1, the V gene TRBV19; no reliable D call. The CDR3 has 14 amino acids. Trimming shortened V by 2 bases and J by 5 bases, and 12 bases separated the two germline ends. Per the germline V gene, CDR1 is LNHDA and CDR2 is SQIVND (reference sequence). The CDR3 is CASSIHIPWTEAFF. CDR3 coding DNA: TGTGCCAGTAGTATACACATCCCGTGGACTGAAGCTTTCTTT.

The chain combines TRBV5-1 with TRBJ2-3; possible D gene TRBD1, 6 bases. V shed 2 bases and J shed 6 bases, with 13 bases lying between them. This CDR3 is 14 amino acids long. CDR1 and CDR2 (germline): SGHRS, YFSETQ. This CDR3 reads CASSLQGSPDTQYF. The CDR3 bases are TGCGCCAGCAGCTTACAGGGATCCCCCGATACGCAGTATTTT.

This chain joins TRBV5-1 and TRBJ2-7; TRBD2 matches 7 bases. Germline loops: CDR1 SGHRS, CDR2 YFSETQ. The V and J ends lost 3 bases and 1 base, in that order; junction bases with no gene match: 10. The CDR3 is 16 amino acids. DNA of the CDR3: TGCGCCAGCAGCTCCAACCCTAGCGGACCTTCCTACGAGCAGTACTTC. The encoded protein is CASSSNPSGPSYEQYF.

The gene calls are TRBV5-1 and TRBJ2-3; possible D gene TRBD1, 6 bases. CDR1 and CDR2 (germline): SGHRS, YFSETQ. The V end was cut by 2 bases, the J end by 3 bases, with 10 bases between. The CDR3 sequence is 14 residues long. CDR3 bases: TGCGCCAGCAGCTTCGTAGGGGGAACAGATACGCAGTATTTT. It codes for CASSFVGGTDTQYF.

The chain carries TRBV29-1 and TRBJ2-1; D gene uncertain. V lost 4 bases and J lost 9, with 13 bases in between. This CDR3 is 12 amino acids long. Germline CDR1 and CDR2: SQVTM and ANQGSEA. The DNA for the CDR3 is TGCAGCGTTGTACGAACCGACACTGAGCAGTTCTTC. This codes for CSVVRTDTEQFF.

The chain links TRBV19 to TRBJ2-6, with a weak D call TRBD2 (6 bases). The CDR3 extends over 22 amino acids. Germline assignment: CDR1 LNHDA and CDR2 SQIVND (reference sequence). Trimming left V 6 bases short and J 1 base short, with 31 bases between. CDR3 sequence: CASSRLLGLSGTLLSGANVLTF. CDR3 sequence (DNA): TGTGCCAGTAGCCGCCTCCTGGGACTTTCCGGGACCCTATTGTCTGGGGCCAACGTCCTGACTTTC. The whole variable domain, remainder taken from reference TRBV19 and TRBJ2-6, is DGGITQSPKYLFRKEGQNVTLSCEQNLNHDAMYWYRQDPGQGLRLIYYSQIVNDFQKGDIAEGYSVSREKKESFPLTVTSAQKNPTAFYLCASSRLLGLSGTLLSGANVLTFGAGSRLTVL.

This clone has just a few counts. V usage is TRBV7-9 and J usage is TRBJ2-7; 9 bases line up with TRBD2. The junction had 9 bases not matched to a gene; V was cut back by 3 bases and J by 0 bases. The CDR3 is made up of 17 amino acids. Germline values: CDR1 SEHNR, CDR2 FQNEAQ (reference sequence). CDR3 region: CASSFGSSGTASYEQYF. CDR3 DNA sequence: TGTGCCAGCAGCTTTGGGTCTAGCGGGACCGCCTCCTACGAGCAGTACTTC.

The J gene is TRBJ1-3, the V gene TRBV11-2; D unresolved. This CDR3 has 15 residues. V gave up 1 base and J gave up 0 bases, with 7 bases separating them. Germline V gene data show CDR1 as SGHAT and CDR2 as FQNNGV. CDR3 amino acids: CASSLAGYSGNTIYF. The DNA of the CDR3 is TGTGCCAGCAGCTTAGCGGGTTACTCTGGAAACACCATATATTTT.

The rearrangement uses TRBV9 and TRBJ2-1; 8 bases fit TRBD2. Unmatched junction bases numbered 3, after V lost 2 bases and J lost 2 bases. CDR3 length: 15 residues. CDR1 is SGDLS and CDR2 is YYNGEE in the germline V gene. This CDR3 reads CASSVGSGTYNEQFF. CDR3 bases: TGTGCCAGCAGCGTCGGTAGCGGGACCTACAATGAGCAGTTCTTC.

The chain couples TRBV7-3 to TRBJ1-1, with TRBD1 as a possible D gene (6 bases). Germline lookup yields CDR1 SGHTA and CDR2 FQGTGA. The V end lost 4 bases, the J end lost 4 bases, and 13 bases lay between the germline ends. The CDR3 length is 14 residues. CDR3 residues: CASSSTGGVTEAFF. CDR3 in DNA: TGTGCCAGCAGCTCCACGGGGGGCGTCACTGAAGCTTTCTTT.

The chain employs TRBV6-5 and TRBJ2-4; weak D call: TRBD1 (6 bases). The germline V gene encodes CDR1 MNHEY and CDR2 SVGAGI. V lost 0 bases and J lost 8, with 11 bases in between. The CDR3 consists of 14 residues. CDR3 in amino acids: CASSYSDSSDIQYF. The CDR3 nucleotides are TGTGCCAGCAGTTACTCGGACAGCTCAGACATTCAGTACTTC.

V usage is TRBV5-4 and J usage is TRBJ2-7, with 12 bases lining up with TRBD1. The germline V gene encodes CDR1 SGHNT and CDR2 YYREEE (reference sequence). V was pared by 4 bases and J by 2 bases, with 4 bases of the junction left unmatched. CDR3 size: 15 residues. The CDR3 DNA reads as TGTGCCAGCAGCGGGGGGACAGGGGGCCCCTACGAGCAGTACTTC. It encodes CASSGGTGGPYEQYF.